This T cell receptor (beta chain) was sequenced for a study of shared clonotypes between healthy human individuals. Replicate PCRs from sorted subsets contained roughly 200 ng DNA, which is 30,000 to 35,000 T cell genomes. Only in-frame clones appear in the TCRdb table, and some are missing; sequencing was by immunoSEQ multiplex PCR. In the table there are around 1.9 million clones, over 85% of which are singletons. This CDR3 spans 16 amino acids. Germline CDR1 reads MNHEY; CDR2 reads SMNVEV (reference sequence). V dropped 4 bases and J dropped 0; count of bases not matched to a gene: 6. Cells designated naive CD8 were CD45RO-negative and were positively selected for CCR7, with terminally differentiated effector memory CD45RA+ cells excluded. Those who donated were healthy HIV-negative adults, with no recent acute infections or vaccinations reported. Only Caucasian adults living in Nashville, Tennessee served as donors.

V gene TRBV27 combines with J gene TRBJ2-7, with 10 positions matching TRBD1. This TCR was recovered from a man younger than 30 in good health. Some clones in this sample may be carry-over from other donors' samples. Input material: naive CD8+ T cells from PBMCs. CDR3 coding DNA: TGTGCCAGCAGTTCTATGGGACAGGGGAGCTCCTACGAGCAGTACTTC. Amino acid sequence: CASSSMGQGSSYEQYF.